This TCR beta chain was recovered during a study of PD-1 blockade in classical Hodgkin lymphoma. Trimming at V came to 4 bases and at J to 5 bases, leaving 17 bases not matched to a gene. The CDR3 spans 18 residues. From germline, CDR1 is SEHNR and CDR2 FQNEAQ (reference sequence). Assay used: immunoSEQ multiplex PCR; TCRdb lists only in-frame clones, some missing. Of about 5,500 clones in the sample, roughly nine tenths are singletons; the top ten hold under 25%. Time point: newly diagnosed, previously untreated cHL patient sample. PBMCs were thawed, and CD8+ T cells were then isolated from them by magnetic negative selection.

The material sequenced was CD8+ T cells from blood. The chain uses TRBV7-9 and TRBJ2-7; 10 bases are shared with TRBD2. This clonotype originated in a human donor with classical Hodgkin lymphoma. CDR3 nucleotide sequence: TGTGCCAGCAGCTCCGGGGTGGTAGCGGGAGGTCAGAGCGACGAGCAGTACTTC. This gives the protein CASSSGVVAGGQSDEQYF.